The present TCR beta chain was sequenced within a study of T cell responses to AZD1222 COVID-19 vaccine. This clone was detected once. Its antigen is not known. Broader study findings: Spike as a whole was targeted by vaccine-associated CD4 TCRs, dominant at 160-218 and 743-854. Repertoire collection took place solely once the T cell response had peaked. Of spike-specific TCRs, nearly half reportedly target regions left unmutated in variants. There were mostly white British donors and more females than males, and clonal diversity was possibly underestimated.

The germline gives CDR1 ENHRY, CDR2 SYGVKD. The CDR3 spans 18 residues. Unmatched junction bases numbered 10, after V lost 6 bases and J lost 0 bases. TCRdb keeps only in-frame clones here, not all; method: immunoSEQ multiplex PCR. The sample carries over 100,000 clones, about nine tenths recorded once. Specimen: peripheral blood, collected on day 0 of AZD1222 vaccination. The receptor's source is an adult in good health. The chain is built from TRBV10-3 and TRBJ2-6, with 8 positions matching TRBD1. As DNA, the CDR3 is TGTGCCATCAGACGCCCCGGACAGGGTAGCTCTGGGGCCAACGTCCTGACTTTC. Its protein is CAIRRPGQGSSGANVLTF.